This TCR beta chain was documented in a study of cytomegalovirus exposure and HLA in healthy donors. Study-level points and caveats: Analyses of presence/absence relied on an assumption of roughly uniform sequencing depth across donors. High sensitivity and specificity were reportedly achieved when the classifier diagnosed cytomegalovirus status. Most TCRs appeared rarely, but some public TCRs recurred in many donors. The authors listed around 150 TCR beta chains as cytomegalovirus-associated.

The CDR3 runs 15 residues. Germline-derived CDR1 and CDR2 are MGHRA and YSYEKL. Trimming removed 2 bases from V and 7 bases from J; junction bases left unmatched: 6. Researchers ran the PCR with 60 Vbeta and 13 Jbeta primers. Using immunoSEQ multiplex PCR, the repertoire was profiled, and TCRdb retains in-frame clones only, with some absent. This sample has about 130,000 clones, with 75% to 90% found just once. This clone is deemed medium-sized. The target antigen is unknown. The source material was PBMCs. The TCR sequence derives from a woman aged 45-65 years in good health and CMV-seropositive. The rearrangement links TRBV4-1 to TRBJ2-2; the match to TRBD1 covers 8 bases. In nucleotides, the CDR3 is TGCGCCAGCAGCCAACGGACAGGGTTAGTCGGGGAGCTGTTTTTT. This codes for CASSQRTGLVGELFF.